This T cell receptor (beta chain) derives from a study of Graves' ophthalmopathy and Graves' hyperthyroidism. Across the whole study: Stable hyperthyroidism referred to disease that showed no ophthalmopathy within 18 months of follow-up. Study-level results: Researchers report that a 13-signature model separated ophthalmopathy from stable hyperthyroidism, posting about 90% sensitivity and roughly 83% specificity. Thyroid clonotypes that were expanded above 0.001 frequency mostly also appeared in blood.

Newly diagnosed, the hyperthyroidism patients had under 2 months' duration and were aged 18 to 65. This clonotype was recorded at least ten times. What it binds is unknown. The junction and the germline gene differ at one end; a read error may be behind it. CDR3 size: 16 residues. Germline CDR1 and CDR2: SGHRS and YFSETQ. Amplification of TCR beta CDR3 regions used RNA transcripts. An initial RT-PCR round employing HTBI primers preceded a second-round multiplex PCR. TCRdb re-called the multiplex PCR reads through MiXCR, storing one row per CDR3 protein. The repertoire consists of over a million distinct CDR3 sequences, with about 38% occurring once and the leading ten covering more than 9.5%.

What was sequenced was peripheral blood or thyroid tissue (not recorded which). This receptor was obtained from an adult man with Graves' hyperthyroidism. The V and J genes are TRBV5-1 and TRBJ2-7, with 8 bases aligning to TRBD2. The CDR3 loop is CASSLGLAGSSYEQYF. The CDR3 DNA follows: TGTGCCAGCAGCTTAGGGCTAGCGGGTTCCTCCTACGAGCAGTACTTC.